This is a list of T cell receptor beta chains from one sample in a study of blood T cell repertoires in COVID-19. Clones were sequenced by immunoSEQ multiplex PCR, and TCRdb holds only the in-frame ones, with some missing. In the table there are a few hundred thousand clones, 87% of which are singletons. What was sequenced was PBMCs or T cells enriched from blood (not recorded which). The source of these receptors is a woman under 30 who had recovered from COVID-19. CDR3s include the opening cysteine and the closing phenylalanine or tryptophan. Fields, in order: V gene, D gene, clone size, J gene, CDR3 protein, CDR3 DNA. A D gene is named only where the DNA matches it firmly. The size field is filled for only some rows; it gives once, few, many or a size class.

>TRBV2|TRBD1|few|TRBJ1-1
CASSEELRGQGTEAFF
TGTGCCAGCAGTGAAGAACTGAGGGGGCAGGGCACTGAAGCTTTCTTT
>TRBV4-3|TRBD2|NA|TRBJ2-1
CASSPRTSSYNEQFF
TGCGCCAGCAGCCCACGGACTAGCTCCTACAATGAGCAGTTCTTC
>TRBV7-2|NA|NA|TRBJ1-1
CASSLRGRPNTEAFF
TGTGCCAGCAGCTTAAGGGGCAGGCCGAACACTGAAGCTTTCTTT
>TRBV7-2|NA|NA|TRBJ1-1
CASSFSEVTEAFF
TGTGCCAGCAGCTTTTCAGAGGTCACTGAAGCTTTCTTT
>TRBV6-5|TRBD1|NA|TRBJ2-7
CASRTGYHEQYF
TGTGCCAGTCGGACAGGGTATCACGAGCAGTACTTC
>TRBV19|NA|NA|TRBJ2-6
CASSIGAGSGANVLTF
TGTGCCAGTAGTATTGGAGCGGGTTCTGGGGCCAACGTCCTGACTTTC
>TRBV7-3|NA|NA|TRBJ1-1
CASSLTGGVTEAFF
TGTGCCAGCAGCTTAACGGGGGGTGTCACTGAAGCTTTCTTT
>TRBV4-1|TRBD2|NA|TRBJ2-1
CASSQTSGSSYNEQFF
TGCGCCAGCAGCCAGACTAGCGGGAGCTCCTACAATGAGCAGTTCTTC
>TRBV7-2|TRBD2|once|TRBJ2-1
CASSLGQGGNEQFF
TGTGCCAGCAGCCTTGGGCAGGGAGGGAATGAGCAGTTCTTC
>TRBV16|NA|NA|TRBJ1-5
CASSQSGGFGDQPQHF
TGTGCCAGCAGCCAATCGGGCGGGTTTGGCGATCAGCCCCAGCATTTT
>TRBV5-1|NA|NA|TRBJ2-1
CASSLDSSVNEQFF
TGCGCCAGCAGCTTGGATAGTAGCGTCAATGAGCAGTTCTTC